This T cell receptor (beta chain) stems from a study of T cell repertoires in cytomegalovirus infection. Points from the study as a whole: Clonotypes of TCR beta that were HLA-C-restricted and CMV-specific dominated the ex vivo response. Identification of carriers of CMV plus the relevant HLA was achieved through cumulative public TCR beta family frequency.

Via MiXCR, TCRdb re-called the reads, giving one row per CDR3 protein. The sample yields more than 200,000 distinct CDR3 sequences, roughly 9% seen once. This clonotype was found a few times. Its matching antigen is unknown. Germline V lookup: CDR1 MNHEY, CDR2 SVGAGI. The CDR3 is 14 residues long. Trimming cost V 0 bases and J 5 bases, with 10 bases left between them. V usage is TRBV6-5 and J usage is TRBJ1-1; D not certain. Sequencing input: PBMCs. The receptor comes from a human donor in good health (CMV status not recorded). Some clones in this sample may be carry-over from other donors' samples. The CDR3 protein is CASSYSNAETEAFF. The CDR3 nucleotides are TGTGCCAGCAGTTACTCGAATGCGGAGACTGAAGCTTTCTTT.